This section outlines one T cell receptor (beta chain) sequence together with its context. Using immunoSEQ multiplex PCR, the repertoire was profiled, and TCRdb retains in-frame clones only, with some absent. The sample has approximately 350,000 clones; roughly 96% are singletons. The CDR3 sequence is 16 residues long. Germline CDR1 reads MGHDK; CDR2 reads SYGVNS. With V trimmed by 2 bases and J by 0 bases, 6 bases remained unmatched. This entry is derived from a study of shared clonotypes between healthy human individuals. The V gene is TRBV25-1, the J gene TRBJ2-7; 8 nucleotides match TRBD1. The origin of this receptor is a young man in good health. The material sequenced was memory CD8+ T cells sorted from blood. Described subset: CD45RO+ cells pooled with CCR7-negative TemRA cells. The CDR3 spells CASSEPTGTGSYEQYF. CDR3 DNA sequence: TGTGCCAGCAGTGAACCTACCGGGACAGGCTCCTACGAGCAGTACTTC.